The entry that follows covers one T cell receptor beta chain sequence. This CDR3 has 15 residues. Deletions cut 2 bases from V and 0 bases from J, with 8 bases between. The germline CDR1 and CDR2 sequences are KGHSH and LQKENI. The method was immunoSEQ multiplex PCR; TCRdb's version includes in-frame clones alone and lacks a portion of them. Seen here are about 2 million clones, roughly 94% observed once, and the top ten hold 0.13%. The sample belongs to a study of shared clonotypes between healthy human individuals. The receptor was isolated from a man in his late teens or twenties in good health. The V call is TRBV18, the J call TRBJ1-3; D uncertain. The sequenced material came from naive CD4+ T cells sorted from blood. Subset specified: CD45RA+ positively selected. The CDR3 loop reads CASSPAVTSGNTIYF. CDR3 nucleotides: TGTGCCAGCTCACCAGCGGTTACCTCTGGAAACACCATATATTTT.